The next 30 T cell receptor beta chains were all read from a single sample in a study of human T cells and chemical hapten exposure. This sample's time point: healthy volunteer bleed at 2 weeks. Extraction of total RNA was performed on unfractionated whole blood. One entry per CDR3 protein, called by TCRdb with MiXCR from the RACE reads. The sample holds around 130,000 distinct CDR3 sequences, around 8.3% seen once. The sample taken for sequencing was whole blood. The receptors come from a male donor in good health. Some clones in this sample may be carry-over from other donors' samples.

This clonotype was recorded once. The genes are TRBV11-2 and TRBJ2-5; 9 nucleotides align to TRBD1. CDR1 and CDR2 (germline): SGHAT, FQNNGV. The CDR3 covers 15 residues. Trimming cost V 5 bases and J 5 bases; bases outside gene matches: 9. CDR3 nucleotides: TGTGCCAGCAGCACCTACAGGGGGCGTGGGGAGACCCAGTACTTC. Amino acid sequence: CASSTYRGRGETQYF. The variable domain in full, completed from reference TRBV11-2 and TRBJ2-5, reads EAGVAQSPRYKIIEKRQSVAFWCNPISGHATLYWYQQILGQGPKLLIQFQNNGVVDDSQLPKDRFSAERLKGVDSTLKIQPAKLEDSAVYLCASSTYRGRGETQYFGPGTRLLVL.

This rearrangement joins TRBV14 to TRBJ2-3; the D gene is possibly TRBD1 (6 bases). The CDR3 has 17 amino acids. Per the germline V gene, CDR1 is SGHDN and CDR2 is FVKESK. V was cut by 0 bases and J by 4 bases, with 17 bases left in between. CDR3 sequence reads: CASSQDLGARSADTQYF. DNA of the CDR3: TGTGCCAGCAGCCAAGATCTGGGGGCCCGGAGCGCAGATACGCAGTATTTT.

The V call is TRBV5-5, the J call TRBJ2-1, with 10 bases lining up with TRBD2. The ends lost 2 bases at V and 3 bases at J; junction bases unmatched: 8. The CDR3 is 17 residues long. Germline values: CDR1 SGHKS, CDR2 YYEKEE (reference sequence). Written as DNA, the CDR3 is TGTGCCAGCAGCTTAGCGGGAGGGTTGATAGGCTACAATGAGCAGTTCTTC. The encoded protein is CASSLAGGLIGYNEQFF.

This clonotype was counted a few times. The chain has TRBV5-6 and TRBJ2-2; TRBD1 agrees at 9 bases. Germline CDR1 SGHDT, CDR2 YYEEEE. V was clipped by 0 bases and J by 4 bases; unmatched bases: 7. The CDR3 consists of 17 residues. CDR3 nucleotide sequence: TGTGCCAGCAGCTTGGCCGAGGGACAGGGACTCACCGGGGAGCTGTTTTTT. Translating it yields CASSLAEGQGLTGELFF.

This clonotype was seen once. The chain uses TRBV7-2 and TRBJ1-1; 7 nucleotides align to TRBD1. The trim removed 0 bases at V and 5 bases at J, leaving 6 bases unmatched. Per germline, CDR1 SGHTA and CDR2 FQGNSA. The CDR3 has 15 residues. The CDR3 nucleotides read TGTGCCAGCAGCTTAGCGATAGGGGGCCGAACTGAAGCTTTCTTT. Translation gives CASSLAIGGRTEAFF.

Ten or more counts support this clonotype. The rearrangement links TRBV6-5 to TRBJ2-5, with 9 nucleotides matching TRBD1. Losses at the gene ends were 0 bases for V and 2 bases for J; bases not matched to a gene: 7. Germline values: CDR1 MNHEY, CDR2 SVGAGI. This CDR3 region has 17 residues. The CDR3 loop reads CASSYSPDRGGQETQYF. In DNA form, the CDR3 reads TGTGCCAGCAGTTACTCGCCGGACAGGGGCGGACAAGAGACCCAGTACTTC.

V is TRBV20-1 and J is TRBJ1-1; D unclear. This CDR3 has 14 residues. Germline assignment: CDR1 DFQATT and CDR2 SNEGSKA (reference sequence). V shed 0 bases and J shed 0 bases, with 8 bases lying between them. For the CDR3, the DNA is TGCAGTGCTAGAGATGGCGGATTGAACACTGAAGCTTTCTTT. Protein product: CSARDGGLNTEAFF.

V gene TRBV10-3 combines with J gene TRBJ2-7, with 8 bases identical to TRBD1. CDR3 size: 15 residues. Germline V gene sequence: CDR1 ENHRY, CDR2 SYGVKD. Trimming took 6 bases from V and 0 from J; bases not matched to a gene: 7. The CDR3 spells CAISLPDRASYEQYF. The CDR3 nucleotides are TGTGCCATCAGCCTCCCGGACAGGGCCTCCTACGAGCAGTACTTC.

This sequence joins TRBV11-1 and TRBJ2-5; 10 bases match TRBD1. The CDR3 is made up of 14 amino acids. CDR1 is SGHAT and CDR2 is FQDESV in the germline V gene (reference sequence). V was pared by 5 bases and J by 9 bases, with 9 bases of the junction left unmatched. The CDR3 DNA sequence: TGTGCCAGCAGCCCATTGGACAGGGGGATCGCCCAGTACTTC. Protein product: CASSPLDRGIAQYF.

J is TRBJ2-3 and V is TRBV5-1; 11 nucleotides agree with TRBD2. The CDR3 spans 17 residues. CDR1 SGHRS and CDR2 YFSETQ come from the germline V gene. V gave up 3 bases and J gave up 1 base; unmatched junction bases: 7. The CDR3 nucleotides are TGCGCCAGCAGCTCCGGACTAGCGGGCCTTCGCACAGATACGCAGTATTTT. Translation: CASSSGLAGLRTDTQYF.

The chain has TRBV6-5 and TRBJ1-1; no clear D. Germline CDR1 reads MNHEY; CDR2 reads SVGAGI. This CDR3 comprises 18 residues. The ends were cut back, 2 bases at V and 0 bases at J, with 19 bases in the middle. The CDR3 DNA sequence: TGTGCCAGCAGTTACGGGATTCGCGGGGAGTCCTTGAACACTGAAGCTTTCTTT. Translating gives CASSYGIRGESLNTEAFF.

This clonotype turned up a few times. V usage is TRBV10-3 and J usage is TRBJ1-5; 9 bases fit TRBD1. J lost 0 bases, V lost 4 bases, and 13 bases had no gene match. The CDR3 has 19 amino acids. Germline CDR1 reads ENHRY; CDR2 reads SYGVKD. Here the CDR3 DNA reads TGTGCCATCAGTGGACAACCGGGACAGGGAAACATTAGCAATCAGCCCCAGCATTTT. Its translation: CAISGQPGQGNISNQPQHF.

This clonotype was found a few times. The V call is TRBV29-1, the J call TRBJ2-7; D could derive from TRBD1 or TRBD2 (5 bases each). The V gene's germline CDR1 is SQVTM and CDR2 ANQGSEA. Deletions cut 4 bases from V and 4 bases from J, with 11 bases between. The CDR3 length is 12 residues. The CDR3: CSVVSGRYEQYF. The DNA of the CDR3 is TGCAGCGTTGTCTCGGGGCGGTACGAGCAGTACTTC.

This clonotype has at least ten counts. The rearrangement links TRBV20-1 to TRBJ2-3; 9 bases are shared with TRBD2. Germline V gene data show CDR1 as DFQATT and CDR2 as SNEGSKA (reference sequence). This CDR3 region has 16 residues. V dropped 0 bases and J dropped 2; count of bases not matched to a gene: 6. The CDR3 protein is CSARDLAGPSTDTQYF. CDR3 DNA: TGCAGTGCTAGAGACCTAGCGGGGCCCTCCACAGATACGCAGTATTTT.

V and J are TRBV7-4 and TRBJ2-2; D is perhaps TRBD2 (6 bases). The germline V gene has CDR1 SGHVT and CDR2 SQSDAQ. Between the trimmed V and J ends, which lost 2 bases and 5 bases, there was a span of 15 bases. The CDR3 has 16 residues. Here the CDR3 reads CASSLLFPGGTGELFF. CDR3 nucleotide sequence: TGTGCCAGCAGCTTATTGTTTCCCGGAGGGACCGGGGAGCTGTTTTTT.

This clonotype was found a few times. The CDR3 protein is CASSPRTSGVTYEQYF. The CDR3 DNA is TGTGCCAGCAGTCCCCGGACTAGCGGGGTAACCTACGAGCAGTACTTC. The chain carries TRBV6-5 and TRBJ2-7; 12 bases fit TRBD2. The CDR3 runs to 16 residues. CDR1 and CDR2 from the germline V gene are MNHEY and SVGAGI. Germline trimming cut 5 bases from V and 2 bases from J; bases unmatched to any gene: 7.

This clonotype was observed a few times. The V and J genes are TRBV7-9 and TRBJ2-1; 8 bases are shared with TRBD1. Per the germline V gene, CDR1 is SEHNR and CDR2 is FQNEAQ (reference sequence). This CDR3 has 16 residues. J was trimmed by 6 bases and V by 5 bases; bases with no gene match: 12. The CDR3 reads CASSVTTGVRRNEQFF. Written as DNA, the CDR3 is TGTGCCAGCAGCGTCACGACAGGGGTGAGACGCAATGAGCAGTTCTTC.

This clonotype was seen many times. Here the CDR3 reads CASSIGILTYEQYF. The CDR3 DNA reads as TGTGCCAGTAGTATTGGCATTCTTACCTACGAGCAGTACTTC. This chain links TRBV19 with TRBJ2-7, with D unresolved. Germline CDR1 and CDR2: LNHDA and SQIVND (reference sequence). V lost 3 bases, J lost 2 bases, and 11 bases lay in between. The CDR3 extends over 14 amino acids.

Turning to this clonotype: Possible read error: a much larger clone is one base away. This chain connects TRBV7-8 to TRBJ2-5, with 10 positions matching TRBD2. Germline CDR1 and CDR2: SGHVS and FQNEAQ. V dropped 3 bases and J dropped 2; count of bases not matched to a gene: 9. The CDR3 extends over 17 amino acids. CDR3 loop: CASSFLSKLAGQETQYF. In nucleotides, the CDR3 is TGTGCCAGCAGCTTCCTCAGCAAACTAGCGGGACAAGAGACCCAGTACTTC. Using reference TRBV7-8 and TRBJ2-5 for the parts outside the CDR3, the full variable domain is GAGVSQSPRYKVAKRGQDVALRCDPISGHVSLFWYQQALGQGPEFLTYFQNEAQLDKSGLPSDRFFAERPEGSVSTLKIQRTQQEDSAVYLCASSFLSKLAGQETQYFGPGTRLLVL.

The chain combines TRBV6-2 or TRBV6-3 with TRBJ1-1, with TRBD1 matching over 10 bases. The germline CDR1 and CDR2 sequences are MNHEY and SVGEGT. V shed 4 bases, J shed 0 bases, and the junction held 14 bases outside the gene matches. The CDR3 has 19 amino acids. In DNA form, the CDR3 reads TGTGCCAGCAGTTTACCCTGGGACAGGGGATGGGATATGAACACTGAAGCTTTCTTT. Translated, it gives CASSLPWDRGWDMNTEAFF.

The table lists this clonotype with a few counts. The V gene is TRBV21-1, the J gene TRBJ2-7; the table's D call of TRBD1 was not tested on the DNA. TRBV21-1 is a pseudogene. The CDR3 has 16 residues. CDR3 bases: TGTGCCAGCAGCAAAAAACAGGGCCAACTCACCTACGAGCAGTACTTC. Encoded protein: CASSKKQGQLTYEQYF.

This clonotype was seen more than once but under ten times. The chain uses TRBV7-9 and TRBJ2-1; 11 bases are shared with TRBD2. Trimming cost V 5 bases and J 7 bases; bases outside gene matches: 10. The CDR3 consists of 16 residues. Per the germline V gene, CDR1 is SEHNR and CDR2 is FQNEAQ (reference sequence). The CDR3 is CASSPGLAAKRNEQFF. The CDR3 DNA reads TGTGCCAGCAGCCCGGGACTAGCGGCAAAGAGAAATGAGCAGTTCTTC.

V gene TRBV7-8 combines with J gene TRBJ1-5; TRBD1 agrees at 12 bases. Trimming at V came to 0 bases and at J to 8 bases, leaving 2 bases not matched to a gene. The CDR3 is 15 residues long. Germline values: CDR1 SGHVS, CDR2 FQNEAQ. The CDR3 region is CASSLAGTGGEPQHF. The CDR3 nucleotides are TGTGCCAGCAGCTTAGCCGGGACAGGGGGCGAGCCCCAGCATTTT.

This clonotype was seen ten or more times. This rearrangement joins TRBV29-1 to TRBJ2-7; a weak D match, TRBD2 (5 bases). CDR1 and CDR2 (germline): SQVTM, ANQGSEA. The CDR3 contains 13 residues. V was pared by 6 bases and J by 1 base, with 13 bases between. CDR3 region: CSVGLRRSYEQYF. CDR3 DNA: TGCAGCGTCGGACTTCGGAGGTCCTACGAGCAGTACTTC.

J is TRBJ2-7 and V is TRBV12-3 or TRBV12-4; either TRBD1 or TRBD2 may supply D (5 bases each). The length of the CDR3 is 14 residues. Trimming shortened V by 6 bases and J by 3 bases, and 15 bases separated the two germline ends. In DNA form, the CDR3 reads TGTGCCAGCAGCCCACCGGGACGGGGCTACGAGCAGTACTTC. Protein product: CASSPPGRGYEQYF.

The rearrangement joins TRBV20-1 to TRBJ1-5; no definite D call. The CDR3 spans 15 residues. CDR1 is DFQATT, CDR2 SNEGSKA, per germline (reference sequence). V was shortened by 3 bases and J by 3 bases, with 15 bases between the two germline ends. The CDR3 coding sequence is TGCAGTGCTAGTGGCCGGGATTCCTTCAATCAGCCCCAGCATTTT. As protein: CSASGRDSFNQPQHF.

The chain recombines TRBV11-2 with TRBJ2-5; D not resolved. V was clipped by 2 bases and J by 0 bases, with 7 bases between them. Germline CDR1 SGHAT, CDR2 FQNNGV. The CDR3 totals 14 residues. The CDR3 DNA follows: TGTGCCAGCAGCTTAATCAGGAACCAAGAGACCCAGTACTTC. The encoded protein is CASSLIRNQETQYF.

This clonotype has a count of ten or more. The chain links TRBV4-1 to TRBJ1-2; 7 bases map to TRBD1. The CDR3 is made up of 15 amino acids. The trim removed 0 bases at V and 4 bases at J, leaving 5 bases unmatched. Germline V gene data show CDR1 as MGHRA and CDR2 as YSYEKL. The CDR3 bases are TGCGCCAGCAGCCAAGATACAGGGGTAGTCTATGGCTACACCTTC. Translation: CASSQDTGVVYGYTF.

The genes are TRBV19 and TRBJ2-4; D is undetermined. V was clipped by 5 bases and J by 9 bases, with 8 bases between them. The CDR3 consists of 11 residues. Germline V gene sequence: CDR1 LNHDA, CDR2 SQIVND (reference sequence). The CDR3 loop reads CASSPGGIQYF. For the CDR3, the DNA is TGTGCCAGTAGTCCAGGTGGCATTCAGTACTTC.

At least ten counts were recorded for this clonotype. This chain joins TRBV27 and TRBJ1-5; D is undetermined. This CDR3 is 14 amino acids long. Germline assignment: CDR1 MNHEY and CDR2 SMNVEV (reference sequence). V shed 6 bases and J shed 5 bases, with 14 bases lying between them. Written as DNA, the CDR3 is TGTGCCAGCAGGCTCGACGGTGGGGATCAGCCCCAGCATTTT. Its protein is CASRLDGGDQPQHF.